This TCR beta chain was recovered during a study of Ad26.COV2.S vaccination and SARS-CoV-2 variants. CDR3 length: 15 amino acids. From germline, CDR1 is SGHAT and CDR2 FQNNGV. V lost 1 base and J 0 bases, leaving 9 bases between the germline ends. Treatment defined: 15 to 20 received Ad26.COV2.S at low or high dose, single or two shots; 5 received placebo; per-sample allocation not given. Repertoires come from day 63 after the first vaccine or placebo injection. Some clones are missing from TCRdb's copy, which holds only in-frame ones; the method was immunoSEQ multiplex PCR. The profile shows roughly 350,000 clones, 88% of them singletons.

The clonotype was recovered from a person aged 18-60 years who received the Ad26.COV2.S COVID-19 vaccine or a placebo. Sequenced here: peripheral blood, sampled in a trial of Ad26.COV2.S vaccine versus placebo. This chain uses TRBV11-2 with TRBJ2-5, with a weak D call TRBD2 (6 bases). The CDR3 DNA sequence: TGTGCCAGCAGCTTAGGCCGACTAGACCAAGAGACCCAGTACTTC. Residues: CASSLGRLDQETQYF.